A single sample is the source of the 4 T cell receptor beta chains below, sequenced in a study of patients and donors after allogeneic stem cell transplantation (TCRdb year 2020). Library creation used RT-PCR. Sequencing used a NextSeq 550. Using fastp trimming at Q25 and MiXCR clonotype assembly, TCRdb reanalyzed the public sequencing data and kept in-frame beta chains. CDR3 protein duplicates are merged, each entry listing the most common genes and DNA. Counted in this sample were roughly 960,000 distinct CDR3 sequences; around 17% of them appeared once. The top ten hold 6% of the sample. The sequenced sample consisted of blood, either unsorted or a sorted T cell fraction (not recorded which). Receptor source: a human donor who was either an allogeneic HSCT recipient or a stem cell or donor lymphocyte infusion donor (not recorded which). It is not recorded whose cells these are; they may come from a transplant donor.

This clonotype came up a few times. The gene calls are TRBV5-5 and TRBJ1-1, with a weak D call TRBD1 (6 bases). CDR1 is SGHKS, CDR2 YYEKEE, per germline (reference sequence). Trimming shortened V by 0 bases and J by 1 base, and 13 bases separated the two germline ends. CDR3 length: 16 amino acids. The CDR3 region is CASSLANLQGNTEAFF. The CDR3 nucleotides are TGTGCCAGCAGCTTGGCCAATTTACAGGGGAACACTGAAGCTTTCTTT.

This clonotype showed up just a few times. J is TRBJ1-3 and V is TRBV20-1; no definite D call. Deletions cut 0 bases from V and 4 bases from J, with 7 bases between. The CDR3 contains 13 residues. Germline V gives CDR1 DFQATT, CDR2 SNEGSKA (reference sequence). The CDR3 nucleotides read TGCAGTGCTAGAGATCTGACGGGAAACACCATATATTTT. It encodes CSARDLTGNTIYF.

The chain carries TRBV5-5 and TRBJ2-3, with 9 bases matching TRBD2. Looked up from germline, CDR1 is SGHKS and CDR2 is YYEKEE (reference sequence). The CDR3 is 16 amino acids. Germline trimming cut 4 bases from V and 3 bases from J; bases unmatched to any gene: 9. The CDR3 reads CASSPQRGAMTDTQYF. The CDR3 DNA reads as TGTGCCAGCAGCCCCCAGCGGGGGGCCATGACAGATACGCAGTATTTT.

This clonotype was seen repeatedly, ten times or more. The chain links TRBV20-1 to TRBJ1-2; TRBD1 might be the D (5 bases). Germline-derived CDR1 and CDR2 are DFQATT and SNEGSKA (reference sequence). Deletions cut 1 base from V and 7 bases from J, with 13 bases between. This CDR3 contains 13 residues. The CDR3 sequence: CSARGQGTGGYTF. CDR3 coding DNA: TGCAGTGCTAGAGGTCAGGGAACTGGTGGCTACACCTTC.